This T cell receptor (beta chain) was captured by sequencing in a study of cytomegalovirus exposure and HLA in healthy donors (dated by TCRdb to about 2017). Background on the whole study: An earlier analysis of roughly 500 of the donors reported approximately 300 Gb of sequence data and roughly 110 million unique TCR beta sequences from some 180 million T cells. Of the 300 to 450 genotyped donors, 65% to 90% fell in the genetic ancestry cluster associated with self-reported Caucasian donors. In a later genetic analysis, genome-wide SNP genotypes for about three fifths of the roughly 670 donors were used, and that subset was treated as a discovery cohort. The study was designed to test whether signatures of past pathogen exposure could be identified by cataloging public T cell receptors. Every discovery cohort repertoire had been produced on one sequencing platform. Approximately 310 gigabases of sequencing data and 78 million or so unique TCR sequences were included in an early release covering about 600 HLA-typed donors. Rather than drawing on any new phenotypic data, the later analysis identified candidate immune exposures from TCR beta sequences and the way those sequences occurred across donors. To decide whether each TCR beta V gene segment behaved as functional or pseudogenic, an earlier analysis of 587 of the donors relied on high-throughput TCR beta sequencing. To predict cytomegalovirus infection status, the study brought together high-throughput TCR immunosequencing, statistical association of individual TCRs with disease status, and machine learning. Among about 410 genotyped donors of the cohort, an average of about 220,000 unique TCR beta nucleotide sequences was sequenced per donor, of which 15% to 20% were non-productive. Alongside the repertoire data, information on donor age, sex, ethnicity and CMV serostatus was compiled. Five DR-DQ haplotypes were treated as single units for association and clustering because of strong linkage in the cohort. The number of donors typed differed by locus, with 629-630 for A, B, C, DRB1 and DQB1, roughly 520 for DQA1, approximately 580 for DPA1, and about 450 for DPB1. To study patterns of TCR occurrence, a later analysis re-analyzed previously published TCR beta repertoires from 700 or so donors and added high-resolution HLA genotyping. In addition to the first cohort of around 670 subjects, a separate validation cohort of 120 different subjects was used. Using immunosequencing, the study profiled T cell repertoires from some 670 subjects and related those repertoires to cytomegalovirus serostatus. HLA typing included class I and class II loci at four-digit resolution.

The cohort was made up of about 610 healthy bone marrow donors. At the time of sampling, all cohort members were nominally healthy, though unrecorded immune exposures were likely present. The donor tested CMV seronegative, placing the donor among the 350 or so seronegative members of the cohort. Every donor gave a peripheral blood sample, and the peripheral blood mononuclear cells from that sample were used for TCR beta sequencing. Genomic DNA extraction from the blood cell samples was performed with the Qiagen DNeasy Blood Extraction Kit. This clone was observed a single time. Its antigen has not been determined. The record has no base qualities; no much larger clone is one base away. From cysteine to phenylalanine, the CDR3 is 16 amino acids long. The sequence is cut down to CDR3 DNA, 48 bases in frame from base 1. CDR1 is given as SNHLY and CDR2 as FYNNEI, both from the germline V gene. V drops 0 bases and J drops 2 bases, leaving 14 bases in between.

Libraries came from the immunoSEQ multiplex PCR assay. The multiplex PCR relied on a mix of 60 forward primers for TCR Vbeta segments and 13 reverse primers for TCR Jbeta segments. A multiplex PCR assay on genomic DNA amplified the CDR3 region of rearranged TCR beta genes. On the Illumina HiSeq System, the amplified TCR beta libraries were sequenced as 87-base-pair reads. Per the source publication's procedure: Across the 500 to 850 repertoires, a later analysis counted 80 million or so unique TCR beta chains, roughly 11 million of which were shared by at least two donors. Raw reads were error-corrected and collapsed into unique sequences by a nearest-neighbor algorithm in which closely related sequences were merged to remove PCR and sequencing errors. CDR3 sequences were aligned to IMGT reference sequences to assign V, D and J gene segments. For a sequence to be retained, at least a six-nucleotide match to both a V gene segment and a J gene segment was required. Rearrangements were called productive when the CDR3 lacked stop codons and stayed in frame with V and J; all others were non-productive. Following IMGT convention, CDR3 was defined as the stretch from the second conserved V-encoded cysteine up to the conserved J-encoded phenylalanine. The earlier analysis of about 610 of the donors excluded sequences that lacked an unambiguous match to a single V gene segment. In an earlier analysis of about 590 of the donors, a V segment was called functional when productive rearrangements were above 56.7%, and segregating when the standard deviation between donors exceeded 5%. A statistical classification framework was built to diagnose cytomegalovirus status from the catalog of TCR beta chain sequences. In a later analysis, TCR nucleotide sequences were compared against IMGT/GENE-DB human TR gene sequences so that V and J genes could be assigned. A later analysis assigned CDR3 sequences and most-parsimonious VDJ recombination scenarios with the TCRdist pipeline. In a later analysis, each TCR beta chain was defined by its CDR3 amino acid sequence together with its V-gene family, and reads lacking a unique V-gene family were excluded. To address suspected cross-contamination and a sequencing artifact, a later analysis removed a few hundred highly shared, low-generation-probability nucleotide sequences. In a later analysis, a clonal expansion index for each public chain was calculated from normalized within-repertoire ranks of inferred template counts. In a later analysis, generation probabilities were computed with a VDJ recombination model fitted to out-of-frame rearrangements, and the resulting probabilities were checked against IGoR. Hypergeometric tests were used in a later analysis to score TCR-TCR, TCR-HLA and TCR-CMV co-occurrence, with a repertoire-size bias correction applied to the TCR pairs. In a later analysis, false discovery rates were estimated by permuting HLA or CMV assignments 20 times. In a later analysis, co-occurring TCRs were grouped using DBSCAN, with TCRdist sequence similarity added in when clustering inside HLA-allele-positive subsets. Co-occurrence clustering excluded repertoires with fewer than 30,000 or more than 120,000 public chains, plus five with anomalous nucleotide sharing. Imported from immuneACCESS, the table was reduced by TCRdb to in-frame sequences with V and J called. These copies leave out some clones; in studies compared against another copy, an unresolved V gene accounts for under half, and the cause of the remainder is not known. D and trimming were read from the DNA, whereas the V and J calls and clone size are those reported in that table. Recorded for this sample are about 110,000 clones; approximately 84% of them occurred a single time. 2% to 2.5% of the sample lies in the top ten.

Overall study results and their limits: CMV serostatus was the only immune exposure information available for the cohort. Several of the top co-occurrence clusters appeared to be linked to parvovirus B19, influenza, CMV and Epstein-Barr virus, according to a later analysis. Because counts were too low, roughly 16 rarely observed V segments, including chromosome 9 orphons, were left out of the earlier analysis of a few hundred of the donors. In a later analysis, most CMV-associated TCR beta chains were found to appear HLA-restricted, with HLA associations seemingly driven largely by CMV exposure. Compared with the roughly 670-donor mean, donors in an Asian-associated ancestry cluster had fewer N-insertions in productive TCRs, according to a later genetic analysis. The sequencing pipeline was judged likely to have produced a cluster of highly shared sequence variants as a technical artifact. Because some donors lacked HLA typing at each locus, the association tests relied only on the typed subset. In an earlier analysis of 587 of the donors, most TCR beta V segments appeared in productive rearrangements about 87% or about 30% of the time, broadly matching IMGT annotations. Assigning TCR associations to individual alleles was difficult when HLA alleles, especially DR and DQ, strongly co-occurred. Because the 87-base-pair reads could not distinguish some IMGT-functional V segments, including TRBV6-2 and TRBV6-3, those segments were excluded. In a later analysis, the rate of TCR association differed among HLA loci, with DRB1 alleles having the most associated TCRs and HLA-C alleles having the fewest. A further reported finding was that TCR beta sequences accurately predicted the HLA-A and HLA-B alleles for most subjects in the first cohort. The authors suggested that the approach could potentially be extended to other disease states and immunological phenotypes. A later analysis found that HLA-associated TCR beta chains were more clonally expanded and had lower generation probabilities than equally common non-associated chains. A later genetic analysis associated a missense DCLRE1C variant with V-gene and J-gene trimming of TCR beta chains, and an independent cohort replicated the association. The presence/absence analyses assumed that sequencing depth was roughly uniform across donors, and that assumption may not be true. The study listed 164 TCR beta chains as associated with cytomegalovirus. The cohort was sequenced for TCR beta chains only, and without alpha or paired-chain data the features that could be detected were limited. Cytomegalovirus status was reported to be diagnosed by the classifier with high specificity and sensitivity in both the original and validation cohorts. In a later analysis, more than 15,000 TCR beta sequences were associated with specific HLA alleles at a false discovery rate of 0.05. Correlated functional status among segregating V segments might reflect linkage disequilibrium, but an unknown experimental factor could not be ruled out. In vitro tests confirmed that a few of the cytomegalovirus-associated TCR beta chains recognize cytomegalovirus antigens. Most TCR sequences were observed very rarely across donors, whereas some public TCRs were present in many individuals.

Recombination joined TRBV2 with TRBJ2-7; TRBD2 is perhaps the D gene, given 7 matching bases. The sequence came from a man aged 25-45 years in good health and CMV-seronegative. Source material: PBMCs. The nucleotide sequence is TGTGCCAGCAGTGAAGCTTCCCGGGGGGCACCCTACGAGCAGTACTTC. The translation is CASSEASRGAPYEQYF.